This passage covers 26 T cell receptor beta chains from one sample sequenced in a study of blood T cell repertoires in COVID-19. The assay was immunoSEQ multiplex PCR, and TCRdb's table has in-frame clones only and misses some. Among tens of thousands of clones listed, approximately 84% were seen once. The sequencing input was peripheral blood. Receptors originate from a man in his 70s with COVID-19, enrolled during active disease.

The chain employs TRBV7-8 and TRBJ1-2; no clear D. The V end was cut by 3 bases, the J end by 4 bases, with 9 bases between. Germline CDR1 and CDR2: SGHVS and FQNEAQ. CDR3 length: 13 residues. The CDR3 is CASSFTEGYGYTF. The CDR3 nucleotides are TGTGCCAGCAGCTTTACGGAGGGCTATGGCTACACCTTC.

This clone has a single count. The J gene is TRBJ1-2, the V gene TRBV10-3; D may be TRBD1 (5 bases). Germline V gives CDR1 ENHRY, CDR2 SYGVKD. This CDR3 is built from 15 residues. The V end was cut by 8 bases, the J end by 4 bases, with 20 bases between. CDR3 bases: TGTGCCATCGGCGGGGCAGCCGACTCTCGCTATGGCTACACCTTC. This translates into CAIGGAADSRYGYTF.

The V call is TRBV30, the J call TRBJ1-4; TRBD1 might be the D (5 bases). Germline CDR1 and CDR2: GTSNPN and SVGIG (reference sequence). The V end lost 0 bases, the J end lost 7 bases, and 15 bases lay between the germline ends. The CDR3 covers 15 residues. The DNA for the CDR3 is TGTGCCTGGAGTGTACGCAGGCAGGGATGTGAAAAACTGTTTTTT. It yields the protein CAWSVRRQGCEKLFF.

The rearrangement links TRBV19 to TRBJ1-1; 8 bases align to TRBD1. Germline lookup yields CDR1 LNHDA and CDR2 SQIVND (reference sequence). The CDR3 runs 14 residues. Trimming at V came to 5 bases and at J to 3 bases, leaving 5 bases not matched to a gene. CDR3 sequence reads: CASSPTGEDTEAFF. Written as DNA, the CDR3 is TGTGCCAGTAGTCCGACAGGGGAGGACACTGAAGCTTTCTTT.

V and J are TRBV5-1 and TRBJ1-5; D is ambiguous. V lost 0 bases and J 9 bases, leaving 7 bases between the germline ends. The germline CDR1 and CDR2 sequences are SGHRS and YFSETQ. CDR3 length equals 12 residues. CDR3 bases: TGCGCCAGCAGCTTGGGTGCGATGCCCCAGCATTTT. Its translation: CASSLGAMPQHF.

The rearrangement uses TRBV9 and TRBJ1-3; 7 bases are a match to TRBD1. The V segment lost 3 bases and the J segment 5 bases; nucleotides outside the gene matches: 29. CDR3 size: 22 residues. The germline V gene has CDR1 SGDLS and CDR2 YYNGEE. The CDR3 DNA follows: TGTGCCAGCAGCGCAACCCGACGGAAGGCAGAAGAAGACAGGGACCAGCGAAACACCATATATTTT. Its translation: CASSATRRKAEEDRDQRNTIYF.

V and J are TRBV14 and TRBJ2-7; TRBD2 might be the D (6 bases). Germline CDR1 reads SGHDN; CDR2 reads FVKESK. Trimming left V 0 bases short and J 3 bases short, with 18 bases between. This CDR3 is built from 17 residues. CDR3: CASSQDIYAGPSYEQYF. The DNA of the CDR3 is TGTGCCAGCAGCCAAGATATTTATGCGGGACCGAGCTACGAGCAGTACTTC.

By sample share, this clone is large (0.1 to 1%). DNA of the CDR3: TGCGCCAGCAGCCTTAACACAGATACGCAGTATTTT. Translated: CASSLNTDTQYF. This chain joins TRBV5-1 and TRBJ2-3, with D unresolved. Germline V gene sequence: CDR1 SGHRS, CDR2 YFSETQ. CDR3 length equals 12 residues. Between the trimmed V and J ends, which lost 4 bases and 2 bases, there was a span of 5 bases.

This chain uses TRBV30 with TRBJ1-3; D gene uncertain. The CDR3 runs 14 residues. V dropped 4 bases and J dropped 4 bases, with 14 bases sitting between them. The germline V gene has CDR1 GTSNPN and CDR2 SVGIG (reference sequence). The DNA of the CDR3 is TGTGCCTGGACCCCTGGACTCGGGGGAAACACCATATATTTT. Translated, it gives CAWTPGLGGNTIYF.

The rearrangement uses TRBV10-3 and TRBJ1-1; 7 bases are shared with TRBD1. The CDR3 is 15 residues long. Germline CDR1 ENHRY, CDR2 SYGVKD. Trimming cost V 4 bases and J 7 bases; bases outside gene matches: 12. The CDR3, as DNA: TGTGCCATCAGTGGGGTGACAGGGAAGGTGAATGAAGCTTTCTTT. It is translated as CAISGVTGKVNEAFF.

This clone was recorded once. The rearrangement joins TRBV7-9 to TRBJ2-3; 8 bases match TRBD2. This CDR3 region has 16 residues. V was clipped by 4 bases and J by 3 bases; unmatched bases: 9. Germline V gene lookup returns CDR1 SEHNR and CDR2 FQNEAQ (reference sequence). CDR3: CASSSRAGGLTDTQYF. The CDR3 DNA reads TGTGCCAGCAGCTCCCGGGCGGGGGGTTTAACAGATACGCAGTATTTT.

J is TRBJ2-1 and V is TRBV24-1; D may be TRBD2 (5 bases). Germline lookup yields CDR1 KGHDR and CDR2 SFDVKD. Deletions cut 1 base from V and 2 bases from J, with 14 bases between. This CDR3 is built from 17 residues. The CDR3 spells CATSDFNRADAYNEQFF. CDR3 nucleotide sequence: TGTGCCACCAGTGATTTTAATCGAGCGGATGCCTACAATGAGCAGTTCTTC.

The V gene is TRBV4-1, the J gene TRBJ2-5; 7 positions agree with TRBD2. This CDR3 has 20 amino acids. Germline assignment: CDR1 MGHRA and CDR2 YSYEKL. The trim removed 4 bases at V and 0 bases at J, leaving 20 bases unmatched. The DNA for the CDR3 is TGCGCCAGCAGCCTCATTGGCCCCGATGGTAGGCGGGGGAACCAAGAGACCCAGTACTTC. Protein product: CASSLIGPDGRRGNQETQYF.

The V call is TRBV9, the J call TRBJ1-2; perhaps TRBD1 as D (5 bases). Trimming pared 3 bases from V and 7 bases from J, leaving 10 bases between. Germline V gene sequence: CDR1 SGDLS, CDR2 YYNGEE. The CDR3 runs 12 residues. CDR3 region: CASSAAGVGYTF. The CDR3, as DNA: TGTGCCAGCAGCGCCGCGGGGGTTGGCTACACCTTC.

CDR3 loop: CASRTPGTGSSPLHF. The CDR3 region has the DNA TGTGCCAGCAGAACTCCAGGGACTGGAAGTTCACCCCTCCACTTT. The gene calls are TRBV7-2 and TRBJ1-6; D might be TRBD1 (5 bases). The CDR3 has 15 amino acids. Germline V lookup: CDR1 SGHTA, CDR2 FQGNSA. Trimming stripped 6 bases from V and 9 bases from J, with 18 bases between.

The chain employs TRBV4-1 and TRBJ2-1, with 7 bases lining up with TRBD2. The V segment lost 2 bases and the J segment 0 bases; nucleotides outside the gene matches: 10. This CDR3 has 18 residues. Germline V gene data show CDR1 as MGHRA and CDR2 as YSYEKL. The CDR3 reads CASSQPTSALRSYNEQFF. As DNA, the CDR3 is TGCGCCAGCAGCCAACCTACTAGCGCCTTACGCTCCTACAATGAGCAGTTCTTC.

This clone showed up just a few times. The chain recombines TRBV9 with TRBJ2-5; 12 bases match TRBD2. CDR1 SGDLS and CDR2 YYNGEE come from the germline V gene. CDR3 length equals 18 residues. Germline trimming cut 4 bases from V and 4 bases from J; bases unmatched to any gene: 14. CDR3 amino acids: CASSPSLLAGGKRETQYF. The CDR3 nucleotides read TGTGCCAGCAGCCCCTCCTTACTAGCGGGAGGAAAAAGAGAGACCCAGTACTTC.

This chain connects TRBV6-5 to TRBJ1-2; weak D call: TRBD1 (6 bases). V lost 6 bases, J lost 8 bases, and 16 bases lay in between. The germline CDR1 and CDR2 sequences are MNHEY and SVGAGI. The CDR3 has 13 residues. The CDR3 nucleotides are TGTGCCAGCAGCCAGCGGGGGGCCTGGGGCTACACCTTC. Its translation is CASSQRGAWGYTF.

This rearrangement joins TRBV27 to TRBJ1-5; 7 nucleotides match TRBD1. V shed 5 bases, J shed 6 bases, and the junction held 7 bases outside the gene matches. The CDR3 sequence is 14 residues long. CDR1 is MNHEY, CDR2 SMNVEV, per germline (reference sequence). In DNA form, the CDR3 reads TGTGCCAGCAGTCCAGACAGGGTATTTCAGCCCCAGCATTTT. Protein sequence: CASSPDRVFQPQHF.

This chain uses TRBV5-1 with TRBJ1-2, with D possibly being TRBD1 (6 bases). V lost 3 bases and J lost 6, with 9 bases in between. The CDR3 is 12 residues long. CDR1 SGHRS and CDR2 YFSETQ come from the germline V gene. In DNA, the CDR3 is TGCGCCAGCAGCTCATGGACAGATGGCTACACCTTC. Translating gives CASSSWTDGYTF.

CDR3 bases: TGTGCCGGCCACCGGGACAGGGAAAAGCTGGGGCAGTACTTC. Translating gives CAGHRDREKLGQYF. J is TRBJ2-7 and V is TRBV30, with TRBD1 identical over 9 bases. The germline V gene has CDR1 GTSNPN and CDR2 SVGIG (reference sequence). The CDR3 extends over 14 amino acids. The J segment lost 9 bases and the V segment lost 8 bases, leaving 17 bases of the junction unmatched.

In its sample, this clone was seen once. The chain has TRBV6-5 and TRBJ2-1; TRBD2 agrees at 11 bases. V dropped 4 bases and J dropped 3; count of bases not matched to a gene: 2. CDR1 MNHEY and CDR2 SVGAGI come from the germline V gene. This CDR3 has 15 amino acids. The CDR3 DNA follows: TGTGCCAGCAGTTTAGCGGGGGGGTACTACAATGAGCAGTTCTTC. This sequence encodes CASSLAGGYYNEQFF.

In this sample, this clone turned up many times. This chain links TRBV6-2 or TRBV6-3 with TRBJ2-7; D gene unclear. The CDR3 is 11 amino acids. In germline, CDR1 is MNHEY, CDR2 SVGEGT. Trimming stripped 3 bases from V and 4 bases from J, with 4 bases between. The CDR3 reads CASSYRYEQYF. CDR3 DNA sequence: TGTGCCAGCAGTTATCGGTACGAGCAGTACTTC.

The chain has TRBV2 and TRBJ1-6; TRBD1 might be the D (6 bases). Germline CDR1 is SNHLY and CDR2 is FYNNEI. V was clipped by 5 bases and J by 8 bases, with 10 bases between them. The CDR3 totals 13 residues. CDR3 in amino acids: CASSRQVDSPLHF. CDR3 sequence (DNA): TGTGCCAGCAGTCGACAGGTTGATTCACCCCTCCACTTT.

This chain joins TRBV3-1 (or the pseudogene TRBV3-2) and TRBJ2-1; D possibly corresponds to TRBD1 (5 bases). V dropped 3 bases and J dropped 7 bases, with 13 bases sitting between them. Germline V gene lookup returns CDR1 LGHDT and CDR2 YNNKEL (reference sequence). The CDR3 is made up of 14 amino acids. The CDR3 coding sequence is TGTGCCAGCAGCCACACGCCGCAGGGAAATGAGCAGTTCTTC. Its translation: CASSHTPQGNEQFF.

The chain combines TRBV18 with TRBJ2-1, with 7 bases matching TRBD2. Germline CDR1 KGHSH, CDR2 LQKENI. The CDR3 is 17 amino acids. J lost 9 bases, V lost 4 bases, and 18 bases had no gene match. The CDR3 DNA reads as TGTGCCAGCTCACTCTTACGGGTAGCGGGTTTCCAGGGTGAGCAGTTCTTC. Amino acid sequence: CASSLLRVAGFQGEQFF.